This entry features one T cell receptor beta chain sequence. Its antigen is unknown. No qualities accompany the bases; no much larger clone lies one base away. The data belong to a study of T cell responses to AZD1222 COVID-19 vaccine (dated by TCRdb to the early 2020s). With respect to the entire study: AZD1222 recipients with second doses at about 4 weeks or about 12 weeks were pooled, because spike-specific TCR depth and breadth did not differ between schedules. A total of 233 trial participants underwent TCR sequencing, of whom 207 had received two doses of AZD1222 and around 25 had received two doses of the MenACWY control vaccine. Trial participants were enrolled by age into subgroups of 18-55, 56-69 and 70-plus years, and around 150, 29 and 61 TCR-sequenced participants, respectively, were included in these subgroups. The full study reports these points: Participants were mostly white British, with more females than males. The authors suggested clonal diversity may have been underestimated. Conclusions about previously exposed vaccinees are limited because only a handful of AZD1222 recipients were SARS-CoV-2 seropositive at baseline. The 56-69-year group was small, and its depth increase did not reach significance, likely because of low power. Because no day 14 peak-response samples were available, the repertoires could be characterized only after the peak T cell response. The vaccine-associated CD4 TCRs covered the entire spike protein, and the dominant responses fell in regions 160-218 and 743-854. Reportedly, almost half of the unique spike-specific TCRs recognized epitopes lying outside the regions that are mutated in the B.1.351 and B.1.1.7 variants. Spike-specific TCR breadth and depth rose significantly after two AZD1222 doses compared with day 0 and with MenACWY recipients.

The sample's time point label, in plain terms: baseline before first vaccination. The vaccinee samples were drawn from two UK trials, COV001 and COV002, one of which was a single-blind randomized controlled phase 2/3 trial testing AZD1222 (ChAdOx1 nCoV-19) in healthy adults. For TCRbeta chain sequencing, PBMC samples from trial participants were taken at day 0 and at day 28 after the second dose. The CDR3 regions of human TCRbeta chains were analyzed by immunosequencing. The authors processed their data as follows. Repertoire TCRs were checked for matches against a reference library of SARS-CoV-2-specific TCRs that had been generated using the MIRA antigen-specificity platform. Breadth was defined as the fraction of unique TCRs that were SARS-CoV-2-associated, and depth was defined as the fraction of total T cells that were SARS-CoV-2-associated. Using the MIRA data, each spike-specific TCR was mapped to the spike region that the TCR reacts to and placed in a CD4 or CD8 class. Log10-transformed breadth and depth values were compared by one-way ANOVA with Sidak's multiple comparisons tests. TCRdb re-hosts the immuneACCESS table, in-frame sequences only. Its copies lack some clones; in the studies checked, an unresolved V gene accounts for under half of them, and the cause for the rest is not known. The DNA gave D and trimming, while V, J and clone size come from that table. This sample holds under 150,000 clones; around 93% were observed only once. The top ten constitute roughly 5% of the sample.

This TCR was recovered from an adult in good health. Here the sequenced sample was peripheral blood, taken on day 0 of AZD1222 vaccination.

CDR3 loop: CASSQGGGRRETQYF. Here is the DNA: TGTGCCAGCAGCCAAGGAGGGGGGCGTCGAGAGACCCAGTACTTC. The V and J genes are TRBV3-1 (or the pseudogene TRBV3-2) and TRBJ2-5; the D gene is perhaps TRBD1 or TRBD2, each of them matching over 6 bases. V sheds 1 base and J sheds 4 bases, leaving 13 bases between their ends. Taken from cysteine to phenylalanine, the CDR3 has 15 residues. The retained sequence is limited to the CDR3, 45 bases, with the frame set at the first base. The germline V gene (reference sequence) supplies CDR1 LGHDT and CDR2 YNNKEL.